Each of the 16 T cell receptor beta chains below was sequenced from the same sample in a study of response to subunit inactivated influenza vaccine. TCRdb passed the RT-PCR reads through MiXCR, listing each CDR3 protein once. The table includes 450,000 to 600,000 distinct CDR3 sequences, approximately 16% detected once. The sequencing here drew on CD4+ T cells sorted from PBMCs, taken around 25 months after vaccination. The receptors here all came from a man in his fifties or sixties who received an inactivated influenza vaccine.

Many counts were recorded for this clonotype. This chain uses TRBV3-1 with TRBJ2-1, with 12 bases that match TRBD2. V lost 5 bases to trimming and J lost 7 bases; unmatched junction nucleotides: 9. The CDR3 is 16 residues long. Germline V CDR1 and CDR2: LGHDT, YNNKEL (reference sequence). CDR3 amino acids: CASSATSGGRGNEQFF. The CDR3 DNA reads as TGTGCCAGCAGCGCAACTAGCGGGGGGAGGGGGAATGAGCAGTTCTTC.

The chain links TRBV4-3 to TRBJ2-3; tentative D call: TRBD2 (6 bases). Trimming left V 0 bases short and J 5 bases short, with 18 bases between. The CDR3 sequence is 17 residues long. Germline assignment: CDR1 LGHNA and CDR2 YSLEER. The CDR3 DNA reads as TGCGCCAGCAGCCAAGACGGTCGGCGGGGTAGGGTAGATACGCAGTATTTT. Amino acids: CASSQDGRRGRVDTQYF.

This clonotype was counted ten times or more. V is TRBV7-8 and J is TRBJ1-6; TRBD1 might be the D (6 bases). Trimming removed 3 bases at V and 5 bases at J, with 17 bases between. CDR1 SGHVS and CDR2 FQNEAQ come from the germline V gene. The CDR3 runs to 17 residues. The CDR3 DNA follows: TGTGCCAGCAGCTTTGCTAGAGGGGGGAATAATAATTCACCCCTCCACTTT. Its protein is CASSFARGGNNNSPLHF.

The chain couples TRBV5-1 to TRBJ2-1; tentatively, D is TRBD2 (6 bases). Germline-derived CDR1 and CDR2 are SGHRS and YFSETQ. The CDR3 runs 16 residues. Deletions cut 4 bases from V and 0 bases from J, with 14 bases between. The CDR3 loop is CASSQEGPLSYNEQFF. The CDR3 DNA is TGCGCCAGCAGCCAGGAGGGCCCCCTCTCCTACAATGAGCAGTTCTTC.

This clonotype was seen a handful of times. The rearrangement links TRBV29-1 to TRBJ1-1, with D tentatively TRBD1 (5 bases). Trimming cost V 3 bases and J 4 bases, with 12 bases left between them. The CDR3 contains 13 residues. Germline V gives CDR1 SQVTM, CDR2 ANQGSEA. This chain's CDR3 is CSVDRVGGTEAFF. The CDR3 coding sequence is TGCAGCGTTGACAGGGTAGGAGGCACTGAAGCTTTCTTT.

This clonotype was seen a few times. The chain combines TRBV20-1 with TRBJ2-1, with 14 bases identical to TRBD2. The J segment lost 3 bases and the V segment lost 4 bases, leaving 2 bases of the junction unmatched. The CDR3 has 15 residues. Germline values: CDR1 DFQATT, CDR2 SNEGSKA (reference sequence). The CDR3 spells CSATGLAGGYNEQFF. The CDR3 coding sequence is TGCAGTGCTACCGGACTAGCGGGGGGCTACAATGAGCAGTTCTTC.

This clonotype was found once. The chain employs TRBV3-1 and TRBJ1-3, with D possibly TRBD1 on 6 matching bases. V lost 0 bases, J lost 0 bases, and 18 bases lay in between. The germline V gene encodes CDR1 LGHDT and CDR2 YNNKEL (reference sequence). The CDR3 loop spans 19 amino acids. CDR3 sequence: CASSQELVTGLHSGNTIYF. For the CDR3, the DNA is TGTGCCAGCAGCCAAGAACTAGTGACAGGTCTTCACTCTGGAAACACCATATATTTT. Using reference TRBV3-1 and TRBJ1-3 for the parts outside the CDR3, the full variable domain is DTAVSQTPKYLVTQMGNDKSIKCEQNLGHDTMYWYKQDSKKFLKIMFSYNNKELIINETVPNRFSPKSPDKAHLNLHINSLELGDSAVYFCASSQELVTGLHSGNTIYFGEGSWLTVV.

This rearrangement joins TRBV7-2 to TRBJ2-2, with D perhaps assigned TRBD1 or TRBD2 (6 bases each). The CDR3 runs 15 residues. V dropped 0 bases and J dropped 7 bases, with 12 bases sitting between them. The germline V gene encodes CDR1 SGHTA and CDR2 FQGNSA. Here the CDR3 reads CASSLAGGWVGELFF. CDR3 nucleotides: TGTGCCAGCAGCTTAGCGGGGGGCTGGGTCGGGGAGCTGTTTTTT. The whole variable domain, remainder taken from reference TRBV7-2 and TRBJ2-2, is GAGVSQSPSNKVTEKGKDVELRCDPISGHTALYWYRQSLGQGLEFLIYFQGNSAPDKSGLPSDRFSAERTGGSVSTLTIQRTQQEDSAVYLCASSLAGGWVGELFFGEGSRLTVL.

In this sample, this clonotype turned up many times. The CDR3 protein is CASSKEGRGTEAFF. As DNA, the CDR3 is TGCGCCAGCAGCAAGGAGGGCAGGGGAACAGAAGCTTTCTTT. The V and J genes are TRBV5-1 and TRBJ1-1; perhaps TRBD1 as D (6 bases). The germline CDR1 and CDR2 sequences are SGHRS and YFSETQ. The CDR3 loop spans 14 amino acids. V was pared by 4 bases and J by 8 bases, with 18 bases between.

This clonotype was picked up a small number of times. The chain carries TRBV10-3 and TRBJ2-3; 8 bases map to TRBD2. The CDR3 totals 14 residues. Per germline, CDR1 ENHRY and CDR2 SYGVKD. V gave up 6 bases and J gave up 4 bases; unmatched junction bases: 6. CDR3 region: CAIRKREFSDTQYF. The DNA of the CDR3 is TGTGCCATCAGGAAGCGGGAGTTTTCAGATACGCAGTATTTT.

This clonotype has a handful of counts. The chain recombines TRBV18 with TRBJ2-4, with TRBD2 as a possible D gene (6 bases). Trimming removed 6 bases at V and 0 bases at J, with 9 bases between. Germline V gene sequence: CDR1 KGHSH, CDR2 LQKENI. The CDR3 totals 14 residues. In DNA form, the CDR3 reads TGTGCCAGCTCGGAGGGTCCAGCCAAAAACATTCAGTACTTC. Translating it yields CASSEGPAKNIQYF.

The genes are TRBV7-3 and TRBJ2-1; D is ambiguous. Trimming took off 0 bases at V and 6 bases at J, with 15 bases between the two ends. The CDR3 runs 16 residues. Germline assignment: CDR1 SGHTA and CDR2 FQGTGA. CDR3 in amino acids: CASSLTFTGGPNEQFF. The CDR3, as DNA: TGTGCCAGCAGCTTAACGTTCACTGGCGGACCCAATGAGCAGTTCTTC.

DNA for the CDR3: TGTGCCAGCAGCTTAGATACTAGCGCGAATGAGCAGTTCTTC. Its translation: CASSLDTSANEQFF. The chain recombines TRBV11-1 with TRBJ2-1; 7 bases align to TRBD2. There are 14 residues in the CDR3. Germline V CDR1 and CDR2: SGHAT, FQDESV (reference sequence). Trimming at V came to 1 base and at J to 7 bases, leaving 4 bases not matched to a gene.

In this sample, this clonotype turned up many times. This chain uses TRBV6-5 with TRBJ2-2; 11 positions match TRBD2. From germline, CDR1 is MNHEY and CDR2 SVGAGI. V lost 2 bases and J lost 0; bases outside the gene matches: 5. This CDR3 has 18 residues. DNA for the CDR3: TGTGCCAGCAGTTACCCGTTTAGCGGGGGGGCGAACACCGGGGAGCTGTTTTTT. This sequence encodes CASSYPFSGGANTGELFF.

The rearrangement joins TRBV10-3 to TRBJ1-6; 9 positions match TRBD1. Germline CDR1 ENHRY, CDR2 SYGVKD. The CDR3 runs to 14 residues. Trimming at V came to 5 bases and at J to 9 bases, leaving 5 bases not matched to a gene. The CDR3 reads CAISRDRVPSPLHF. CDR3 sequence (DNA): TGTGCCATCAGTAGGGACAGGGTCCCTTCACCCCTCCACTTT.

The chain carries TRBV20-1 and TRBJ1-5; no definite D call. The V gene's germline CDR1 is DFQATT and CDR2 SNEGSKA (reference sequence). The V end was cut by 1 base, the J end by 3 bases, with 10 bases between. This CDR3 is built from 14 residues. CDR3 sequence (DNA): TGCAGTGCTAGAGGCGGAAGATACAATCAGCCCCAGCATTTT. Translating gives CSARGGRYNQPQHF.